The 19 T cell receptor beta chains listed next were all sequenced from one sample in a study of breast tumors, draining lymph nodes, adjacent tissues. TCRdb reprocessed the multiplex PCR reads via MiXCR and lists one record per CDR3 protein. The table has about 7,600 distinct CDR3 sequences, 74% seen once. The sample taken for sequencing was tumor-adjacent breast tissue. Receptor source: a female donor with breast cancer. Some clones in this sample may be carry-over from other donors' samples.

The chain uses TRBV7-6 and TRBJ2-7; 7 bases map to TRBD2. The CDR3 is 15 residues long. J lost 0 bases, V lost 5 bases, and 7 bases had no gene match. Germline V lookup: CDR1 SGHVS, CDR2 FNYEAQ. In nucleotides, the CDR3 is TGTGCCAGCAGCCCAAGCGGGGCGAGCTCCTACGAGCAGTACTTC. This codes for CASSPSGASSYEQYF.

By sample share, this clonotype is medium-sized. The V call is TRBV6-6, the J call TRBJ1-3; tentative D call: TRBD1 (6 bases). This CDR3 is built from 14 residues. Germline assignment: CDR1 MNHNY and CDR2 SVGAGI (reference sequence). V was pared by 0 bases and J by 4 bases, with 7 bases between. The CDR3 sequence: CASSYSTGGNTIYF. The CDR3 DNA reads as TGTGCCAGCAGTTACTCAACAGGGGGAAACACCATATATTTT.

This clonotype ranks as medium-sized. This chain connects TRBV12-3 or TRBV12-4 to TRBJ1-4, with TRBD1 matching over 9 bases. Germline trimming cut 0 bases from V and 7 bases from J; bases unmatched to any gene: 3. The CDR3 runs 15 residues. The CDR3 coding sequence is TGTGCCAGCAGTTTAGCGGGACAGGGAAGTGAAAAACTGTTTTTT. Translating gives CASSLAGQGSEKLFF.

The chain carries TRBV25-1 and TRBJ2-5; the match to TRBD1 covers 8 bases. Germline V CDR1 and CDR2: MGHDK, SYGVNS. The V and J ends lost 3 bases and 6 bases, in that order; junction bases with no gene match: 9. The length of the CDR3 is 15 residues. CDR3 region: CASSEVDRVAKTQYF. In DNA form, the CDR3 reads TGTGCCAGCAGTGAGGTGGACAGGGTGGCAAAGACCCAGTACTTC.

V gene TRBV7-8 combines with J gene TRBJ2-5, with D possibly being TRBD1 (5 bases). Germline V gene data show CDR1 as SGHVS and CDR2 as FQNEAQ. The CDR3 spans 14 residues. The germline V and J ends were trimmed by 1 base and 0 bases, with 6 bases remaining between them. Here the CDR3 reads CASSLGQHQETQYF. CDR3 in DNA: TGTGCCAGCAGCTTAGGACAGCACCAAGAGACCCAGTACTTC.

The rearrangement joins TRBV2 to TRBJ2-1, with TRBD2 matching 10 bases. The CDR3 has 15 residues. The J segment lost 7 bases and the V segment lost 4 bases, leaving 7 bases of the junction unmatched. CDR1 and CDR2 (germline): SNHLY, FYNNEI. The CDR3 DNA sequence: TGTGCCAGCAGTGGGCTAGCGGGAGTGGGGAATGAGCAGTTCTTC. It encodes CASSGLAGVGNEQFF.

Judged by abundance, this clonotype is medium-sized (0.01 to 0.1%). The J gene is TRBJ2-3, the V gene TRBV6-1; D is undetermined. Trimming removed 2 bases from V and 1 base from J, with 7 bases in between. Germline V gene data show CDR1 as MNHNS and CDR2 as SASEGT. This CDR3 region has 14 residues. Here the CDR3 reads CASSEFPGTDTQYF. CDR3 in DNA: TGTGCCAGCAGTGAATTCCCGGGCACAGATACGCAGTATTTT.

V is TRBV5-1 and J is TRBJ2-1; 9 positions match TRBD2. Germline CDR1 SGHRS, CDR2 YFSETQ. The CDR3 spans 15 residues. V was clipped by 0 bases and J by 10 bases; unmatched bases: 8. CDR3 residues: CASSLVGSGSGEQFF. The CDR3 DNA reads TGCGCCAGCAGCTTGGTTGGTAGCGGGAGTGGGGAGCAGTTCTTC.

This clonotype was counted a single time. V is TRBV7-6 and J is TRBJ1-6; 7 nucleotides agree with TRBD1. J lost 2 bases, V lost 5 bases, and 6 bases had no gene match. The CDR3 extends over 16 amino acids. Germline V CDR1 and CDR2: SGHVS, FNYEAQ. DNA of the CDR3: TGTGCCAGCAGCCCGGGACAGAACCCCTATAATTCACCCCTCCACTTT. It specifies CASSPGQNPYNSPLHF.

This sequence joins TRBV20-1 and TRBJ1-2; TRBD1 aligns across 7 bases. Trimming took 8 bases from V and 0 from J; bases not matched to a gene: 12. The CDR3 length is 15 residues. CDR1 is DFQATT and CDR2 is SNEGSKA in the germline V gene (reference sequence). The CDR3 loop is CSIGQAKAPNYGYTF. In DNA, the CDR3 is TGCAGTATTGGACAGGCTAAAGCTCCTAACTATGGCTACACCTTC.

The V call is TRBV10-3, the J call TRBJ2-5; 7 bases align to TRBD1. CDR1 and CDR2 from the germline V gene are ENHRY and SYGVKD. The CDR3 runs 16 residues. V gave up 0 bases and J gave up 5 bases; unmatched junction bases: 9. For the CDR3, the DNA is TGTGCCATCAGTGAGTCGCCTGACAGGGTTAGGGAGACCCAGTACTTC. It yields the protein CAISESPDRVRETQYF.

The V gene is TRBV5-1, the J gene TRBJ2-7; D may correspond to TRBD1 or TRBD2 (5 bases each). V lost 0 bases and J lost 1, with 14 bases in between. The CDR3 has 16 residues. Germline V gene sequence: CDR1 SGHRS, CDR2 YFSETQ. In DNA, the CDR3 is TGCGCCAGCAGCTTGGCGGGACGGAGACTATCCTACGAGCAGTACTTC. Residues: CASSLAGRRLSYEQYF.

This clonotype was recorded at least ten times. The chain combines TRBV5-6 with TRBJ2-2; 8 bases map to TRBD2. After removal of 2 bases from V and 8 bases from J, the junction contained 11 bases not matched to a gene. Germline CDR1 and CDR2: SGHDT and YYEEEE. The CDR3 runs to 16 residues. The CDR3 DNA follows: TGTGCCAGCAGCTTACCTAACGGGGGGGCCGAGGGGGAGCTGTTTTTT. This encodes CASSLPNGGAEGELFF.

This clonotype was counted at least ten times. The V call is TRBV20-1, the J call TRBJ2-6; the D gene is possibly TRBD2 (5 bases). Germline CDR1 is DFQATT and CDR2 is SNEGSKA (reference sequence). The germline V and J ends were trimmed by 0 bases and 0 bases, with 9 bases remaining between them. The CDR3 runs to 16 residues. CDR3 region: CSARDLRDSGANVLTF. The CDR3 coding sequence is TGCAGTGCTAGAGATCTCCGGGACTCTGGGGCCAACGTCCTGACTTTC.

This chain joins TRBV15 and TRBJ2-1; the D gene is possibly TRBD1 (6 bases). The CDR3 loop spans 14 amino acids. V lost 1 base to trimming and J lost 8 bases, with 12 bases between them. The germline V gene has CDR1 LNHNV and CDR2 YYDKDF (reference sequence). The DNA for the CDR3 is TGTGCCACCAGCAGAGGAGGACAGTTTGATGAGCAGTTCTTC. Its protein is CATSRGGQFDEQFF. The full variable domain, completed using reference TRBV15 and TRBJ2-1, is DAMVIQNPRYQVTQFGKPVTLSCSQTLNHNVMYWYQQKSSQAPKLLFHYYDKDFNNEADTPDNFQSRRPNTSFCFLDIRSPGLGDTAMYLCATSRGGQFDEQFFGPGTRLTVL.

The chain employs TRBV7-2 and TRBJ2-7; 9 positions match TRBD2. The V and J ends lost 3 bases and 2 bases, in that order; junction bases with no gene match: 2. The CDR3 has 14 residues. Per germline, CDR1 SGHTA and CDR2 FQGNSA. The CDR3 is CASSLGLAAYEQYF. CDR3 nucleotide sequence: TGTGCCAGCAGCTTGGGACTAGCAGCCTACGAGCAGTACTTC.

The V call is TRBV19, the J call TRBJ2-1; the match to TRBD2 covers 9 bases. The J segment lost 4 bases and the V segment lost 6 bases, leaving 7 bases of the junction unmatched. CDR3 length equals 15 residues. Germline CDR1 is LNHDA and CDR2 is SQIVND (reference sequence). CDR3 sequence (DNA): TGTGCCAGTAGAGAGGGGGGACTAGCATACAATGAGCAGTTCTTC. The encoded protein is CASREGGLAYNEQFF.

The rearrangement uses TRBV7-2 and TRBJ2-1; D is unclear. The CDR3 consists of 15 residues. Germline V CDR1 and CDR2: SGHTA, FQGNSA. V was pared by 1 base and J by 0 bases, with 7 bases between. CDR3: CASSLGPPSYNEQFF. CDR3 sequence (DNA): TGTGCCAGCAGCTTAGGCCCACCCTCCTACAATGAGCAGTTCTTC.

The rearrangement uses TRBV20-1 and TRBJ2-7; either TRBD1 or TRBD2 may fit D (5 bases each). The CDR3 spans 15 residues. Germline V gives CDR1 DFQATT, CDR2 SNEGSKA (reference sequence). Between the trimmed V and J ends, which lost 0 bases and 5 bases, there was a span of 17 bases. CDR3 DNA: TGCAGTGCTAGAGATGCAAGGGGAGCGAGGCACGAGCAGTACTTC. It is translated as CSARDARGARHEQYF.